This record concerns one T cell receptor (beta chain) sequence. The target antigen is unknown. The sample originates from a study of T cell repertoires in cytomegalovirus infection. Turning to the study itself: Indications came from public TCR beta signatures; they pointed to CMV infection and to a matching HLA type.

Using its own MiXCR run on the reads, TCRdb lists one record per CDR3 protein. The sample carries 700,000 to 900,000 distinct CDR3 sequences, about 29% recorded once. This CDR3 region has 17 residues. Germline loops: CDR1 MNHEY, CDR2 SVGAGI. The V end was cut by 4 bases, the J end by 7 bases, with 22 bases between. The study, taken as a whole, reports: Cumulative frequency (of public TCR beta family members) identified carriers of CMV plus the relevant HLA.

Sequencing used cultured CD8+ T cells from PBMCs, obtained from culture after CMV antigen stimulation. The rearrangement joins TRBV6-5 to TRBJ2-2; D unclear. This receptor was identified in a human donor in good health (CMV status not recorded). Some clones in this sample may be carry-over from other donors' samples. For the CDR3, the DNA is TGTGCCAGCAGTTCCCTCTTTGGCCGGGCCACGGGCGGGGAGCTGTTTTTT. Translated, it gives CASSSLFGRATGGELFF.